These 26 T cell receptor beta chains came from one sample sequenced in a study of response to subunit inactivated influenza vaccine. TCRdb re-derived calls from the RT-PCR reads in MiXCR, one entry per CDR3 protein. The table shows about 650,000 distinct CDR3 sequences, with 15% to 17% occurring only once. The sequenced sample was PBMCs from blood, obtained 12 days after vaccination. The receptors here all came from a man aged 45-65 years who received an inactivated influenza vaccine.

This clonotype was counted a few times. V gene TRBV29-1 combines with J gene TRBJ2-1; D may be TRBD2 (5 bases). In germline, CDR1 is SQVTM, CDR2 ANQGSEA. V was shortened by 4 bases and J by 2 bases, with 24 bases between the two germline ends. The CDR3 runs 18 residues. CDR3: CSVAPLGFVSAAYNEQFF. The DNA for the CDR3 is TGCAGCGTTGCCCCCTTAGGTTTTGTGTCAGCGGCCTACAATGAGCAGTTCTTC.

The chain combines TRBV24-1 with TRBJ2-1; 12 nucleotides agree with TRBD1. The ends lost 4 bases at V and 8 bases at J; junction bases unmatched: 5. From germline, CDR1 is KGHDR and CDR2 SFDVKD. The CDR3 contains 15 residues. The CDR3 DNA reads TGTGCCACCAGTGACCGGGGACAGGGGGCCGATGAGCAGTTCTTC. Translation gives CATSDRGQGADEQFF.

There are a few counts of this clonotype. J is TRBJ2-3 and V is TRBV20-1; TRBD2 matches at 10 bases. V trimming: 3 bases; J trimming: 6 bases; junction bases outside the gene matches: 6. The CDR3 is 14 amino acids. The germline V gene encodes CDR1 DFQATT and CDR2 SNEGSKA (reference sequence). The CDR3 loop reads CSASISGGSDTQYF. The CDR3 DNA is TGCAGTGCTAGTATTAGCGGGGGGTCGGATACGCAGTATTTT.

This chain uses TRBV19 with TRBJ1-1, with TRBD1 matching 10 bases. There are 14 residues in the CDR3. Germline loops: CDR1 LNHDA, CDR2 SQIVND (reference sequence). Unmatched junction bases numbered 3, after V lost 3 bases and J lost 5 bases. The CDR3 sequence is CASSIRDRGTEAFF. The CDR3 coding sequence is TGTGCCAGTAGTATCCGGGACAGGGGAACTGAAGCTTTCTTT.

This clonotype was counted between two and nine times. The genes are TRBV5-4 and TRBJ1-1; unclear D gene. Germline lookup yields CDR1 SGHNT and CDR2 YYREEE (reference sequence). V was clipped by 0 bases and J by 0 bases, with 6 bases between them. The CDR3 totals 14 residues. The CDR3 is CASSLGYVNTEAFF. In DNA form, the CDR3 reads TGTGCCAGCAGCTTGGGGTACGTGAACACTGAAGCTTTCTTT. Variable domain in full (rest from reference TRBV5-4 and TRBJ1-1): ETGVTQSPTHLIKTRGQQVTLRCSSQSGHNTVSWYQQALGQGPQFIFQYYREEENGRGNFPPRFSGLQFPNYSSELNVNALELDDSALYLCASSLGYVNTEAFFGQGTRLTVV.

The chain links TRBV7-9 to TRBJ2-2, with 8 bases that match TRBD2. V trimming: 3 bases; J trimming: 6 bases; junction bases outside the gene matches: 9. Germline CDR1 SEHNR, CDR2 FQNEAQ (reference sequence). The CDR3 loop spans 16 amino acids. The CDR3 here is CASSFVAGYPPGELFF. The CDR3 DNA is TGTGCCAGCAGCTTCGTAGCGGGATATCCTCCCGGGGAGCTGTTTTTT.

This chain links TRBV4-3 with TRBJ2-2; no clear D gene. V was cut by 2 bases and J by 1 base, with 8 bases left in between. This CDR3 comprises 15 residues. The germline V gene has CDR1 LGHNA and CDR2 YSLEER. CDR3 sequence: CASSQMTQNTGELFF. The CDR3 DNA follows: TGCGCCAGCAGCCAAATGACCCAGAACACCGGGGAGCTGTTTTTT.

The sample holds many counts of this clonotype. The chain joins TRBV11-2 to TRBJ2-7; tentatively, D is TRBD1 (5 bases). V was trimmed by 3 bases and J by 0 bases, leaving 6 bases between them. CDR1 is SGHAT, CDR2 FQNNGV, per germline. The CDR3 runs 13 residues. This CDR3 reads CASSLDTSYEQYF. CDR3 coding DNA: TGTGCCAGCAGCTTGGACACCTCCTACGAGCAGTACTTC.

This clonotype was seen a few times. The V and J genes are TRBV30 and TRBJ2-7, with a possible D match to TRBD2 (5 bases). V lost 1 base and J lost 5, with 9 bases in between. The CDR3 is made up of 12 amino acids. Germline V gene data show CDR1 as GTSNPN and CDR2 as SVGIG (reference sequence). CDR3 in amino acids: CAWSGTGNEQYF. The CDR3 bases are TGTGCCTGGAGTGGGACGGGAAACGAGCAGTACTTC.

In its sample, this clonotype was seen a few times. V gene TRBV12-3 or TRBV12-4 combines with J gene TRBJ2-7, with 9 bases identical to TRBD1. The CDR3 has 15 residues. J was trimmed by 3 bases and V by 6 bases; bases with no gene match: 9. CDR3: CASRFDRGTHYEQYF. CDR3 nucleotides: TGTGCCAGCAGATTTGACAGGGGGACCCACTACGAGCAGTACTTC.

This clonotype was seen more than once but under ten times. The chain combines TRBV12-3 or TRBV12-4 with TRBJ1-2; no firm D call. The CDR3 is made up of 15 amino acids. Trimming removed 6 bases from V and 0 bases from J, with 14 bases in between. CDR3 in amino acids: CASSPGASANYGYTF. The CDR3 bases are TGTGCCAGCAGCCCGGGTGCGTCAGCTAACTATGGCTACACCTTC.

This clonotype occurred many times. V usage is TRBV4-1 and J usage is TRBJ2-1, with 7 bases that match TRBD2. This CDR3 contains 17 residues. Losses at the gene ends were 3 bases for V and 0 bases for J; bases not matched to a gene: 8. Germline-derived CDR1 and CDR2 are MGHRA and YSYEKL. For the CDR3, the DNA is TGCGCCAGCAGCCATGTGATCGGGGGGAGCTCCTACAATGAGCAGTTCTTC. Amino acid sequence: CASSHVIGGSSYNEQFF.

This clonotype turned up a few times. The DNA for the CDR3 is TGTGCCAGCAGCTTAGTGGTATGGGATTATGGCTACACCTTC. Translating gives CASSLVVWDYGYTF. The rearrangement uses TRBV7-9 and TRBJ1-2; D is ambiguous. The V gene's germline CDR1 is SEHNR and CDR2 FQNEAQ (reference sequence). Trimming shortened V by 1 base and J by 5 bases, and 11 bases separated the two germline ends. CDR3 size: 14 residues.

The J gene is TRBJ2-2, the V gene TRBV4-3; D is uncertain. Germline CDR1 is LGHNA and CDR2 is YSLEER. The CDR3 length is 13 residues. V was clipped by 1 base and J by 6 bases, with 6 bases between them. CDR3 nucleotide sequence: TGCGCCAGCAGCCAAGCCTCCCCCGGGGAGCTGTTTTTT. Protein product: CASSQASPGELFF.

The V gene is TRBV10-3, the J gene TRBJ2-7; D is perhaps TRBD1 (5 bases). Trimming took off 7 bases at V and 4 bases at J, with 23 bases between the two ends. Germline values: CDR1 ENHRY, CDR2 SYGVKD. The CDR3 is made up of 16 amino acids. The CDR3 sequence is CAITDPFKGVEYEQYF. Here the CDR3 DNA reads TGTGCCATCACCGACCCATTCAAAGGGGTTGAATACGAGCAGTACTTC.

The chain joins TRBV11-2 to TRBJ2-7; TRBD1 or TRBD2 may be the D gene (5 bases each). This CDR3 has 15 amino acids. In germline, CDR1 is SGHAT, CDR2 FQNNGV. V dropped 5 bases and J dropped 4 bases, with 18 bases sitting between them. CDR3 DNA sequence: TGTGCCAGCAGCGACTACAGGAAGGCAGATTACGAGCAGTACTTC. This gives the protein CASSDYRKADYEQYF.

This clonotype appeared a few times. V usage is TRBV12-3 or TRBV12-4 and J usage is TRBJ1-1, with TRBD1 as a possible D gene (6 bases). The CDR3 has 13 amino acids. The V end lost 7 bases, the J end lost 1 base, and 10 bases lay between the germline ends. CDR3 loop: CASTDRQNTEAFF. The DNA of the CDR3 is TGTGCCAGCACGGACAGACAGAACACTGAAGCTTTCTTT.

This clonotype came up many times. V usage is TRBV7-9 and J usage is TRBJ2-3, with TRBD1 matching 8 bases. V gave up 4 bases and J gave up 1 base; unmatched junction bases: 7. CDR3 length: 16 residues. The germline gives CDR1 SEHNR, CDR2 FQNEAQ (reference sequence). The CDR3 DNA reads as TGTGCCAGCAGCTCCCTACCGACAGGGGGCACAGATACGCAGTATTTT. This translates into CASSSLPTGGTDTQYF. Looking up the rest from reference TRBV7-9 and TRBJ2-3 gives the full variable domain: DTGVSQNPRHKITKRGQNVTFRCDPISEHNRLYWYRQTLGQGPEFLTYFQNEAQLEKSRLLSDRFSAERPKGSFSTLEIQRTEQGDSAMYLCASSSLPTGGTDTQYFGPGTRLTVL.

In its sample, this clonotype was seen many times. CDR3 coding DNA: TGTGCCAGCAGTTTGGGACGAGGGAACACTGAAGCTTTCTTT. Its protein is CASSLGRGNTEAFF. V is TRBV27 and J is TRBJ1-1; perhaps TRBD1 as D (5 bases). Germline V gene sequence: CDR1 MNHEY, CDR2 SMNVEV (reference sequence). The germline V and J ends were trimmed by 3 bases and 1 base, with 9 bases remaining between them. The CDR3 is made up of 14 amino acids.

The rearrangement links TRBV12-3 or TRBV12-4 to TRBJ2-3; D may be TRBD1 or TRBD2 (5 bases each). The CDR3 spans 14 residues. V shed 7 bases and J shed 5 bases, with 16 bases lying between them. The CDR3 reads CASNRLRQGDTQYF. CDR3 bases: TGTGCCAGCAACCGACTACGCCAGGGAGATACGCAGTATTTT.

This rearrangement joins TRBV12-3 or TRBV12-4 to TRBJ1-1; 9 bases agree with TRBD1. CDR3 size: 17 residues. V gave up 2 bases and J gave up 1 base; unmatched junction bases: 8. The CDR3 loop is CASSLILTGGANTEAFF. The CDR3 DNA reads as TGTGCCAGCAGTTTAATTCTAACAGGGGGCGCGAACACTGAAGCTTTCTTT.

The genes are TRBV10-3 and TRBJ2-4; TRBD1 is a possible D gene (6 bases). CDR3 length: 13 amino acids. V was pared by 2 bases and J by 10 bases, with 12 bases between. Looked up from germline, CDR1 is ENHRY and CDR2 is SYGVKD. CDR3 residues: CAISETPGQIQYF. As DNA, the CDR3 is TGTGCCATCAGTGAGACGCCGGGACAAATTCAGTACTTC.

Only a few counts were recorded for this clonotype. The rearrangement uses TRBV29-1 and TRBJ2-3, with TRBD2 as a possible D gene (6 bases). CDR1 is SQVTM and CDR2 is ANQGSEA in the germline V gene. The V gene lost 4 bases and the J gene lost 4 bases, with 15 bases spanning the gap. This CDR3 comprises 14 residues. This CDR3 is CSVVREPGADTQYF. The CDR3 DNA reads TGCAGCGTTGTACGGGAGCCGGGGGCAGATACGCAGTATTTT.

The gene calls are TRBV3-1 and TRBJ1-1; no clear D. CDR1 and CDR2 from the germline V gene are LGHDT and YNNKEL (reference sequence). The CDR3 has 14 residues. The V end lost 0 bases, the J end lost 2 bases, and 7 bases lay between the germline ends. DNA for the CDR3: TGTGCCAGCAGCCAAGAAGTCAAAAACACTGAAGCTTTCTTT. It translates to CASSQEVKNTEAFF.

This clonotype was seen more than once but under ten times. The V call is TRBV12-3 or TRBV12-4, the J call TRBJ1-1, with 8 bases matching TRBD1. The CDR3 covers 15 residues. With 1 base clipped from V and 1 base from J, the junction kept 2 bases outside the gene matches. The CDR3 reads CASSLGDRRNTEAFF. CDR3 DNA sequence: TGTGCCAGCAGTTTAGGGGACAGGCGGAACACTGAAGCTTTCTTT.

This chain joins TRBV28 and TRBJ2-1, with unresolved D. Deletions cut 8 bases from V and 5 bases from J, with 19 bases between. This CDR3 is built from 15 residues. Germline V lookup: CDR1 MDHEN, CDR2 SYDVKM. Here the CDR3 reads CASRTPGASNNEQFF. The CDR3 DNA sequence: TGTGCCAGCCGCACCCCGGGCGCGTCAAACAATGAGCAGTTCTTC.